What follows are 2 T cell receptor beta chains derived from one specimen sequenced in a study of post-analysis software for immune sequencing data. Findings and limits, study-wide: TRBV5-6, TRBV5-1 and TRBV20-1 were among 4 or 5 TRBV segments more frequent in patients than controls.

The TCR beta cDNA libraries contained unique molecular identifiers. MiXCR was run by TCRdb on the PCR reads, yielding one entry per CDR3 protein. The sample includes roughly 200,000 distinct CDR3 sequences, approximately 28% of them seen just once. No antigen has been identified for these receptors. The sequenced material came from blood. The receptors come from a girl aged 2-17 years with multiple sclerosis.

This clonotype was found a few times. This chain uses TRBV20-1 with TRBJ2-3; D possibly corresponds to TRBD1 (6 bases). V was clipped by 3 bases and J by 2 bases, with 21 bases between them. The length of the CDR3 is 17 residues. Germline V lookup: CDR1 DFQATT, CDR2 SNEGSKA (reference sequence). The chain's CDR3 is CSASGFSLGQSTDTQYF. CDR3 DNA: TGCAGTGCTAGCGGGTTCAGCCTAGGACAGTCCACAGATACGCAGTATTTT.

In the case of this clonotype: Being one base from a much bigger clone, this may be a read error. V gene TRBV27 combines with J gene TRBJ2-3; 14 bases align to TRBD2. Germline V CDR1 and CDR2: MNHEY, SMNVEV (reference sequence). The CDR3 length is 15 residues. Trimming removed 5 bases from V and 6 bases from J; junction bases left unmatched: 4. The CDR3 loop reads CASSNGLAGGDTQYF. CDR3 nucleotides: TGTGCCAGCAGTAACGGACTAGCGGGGGGCGATACGCAGTATTTT.